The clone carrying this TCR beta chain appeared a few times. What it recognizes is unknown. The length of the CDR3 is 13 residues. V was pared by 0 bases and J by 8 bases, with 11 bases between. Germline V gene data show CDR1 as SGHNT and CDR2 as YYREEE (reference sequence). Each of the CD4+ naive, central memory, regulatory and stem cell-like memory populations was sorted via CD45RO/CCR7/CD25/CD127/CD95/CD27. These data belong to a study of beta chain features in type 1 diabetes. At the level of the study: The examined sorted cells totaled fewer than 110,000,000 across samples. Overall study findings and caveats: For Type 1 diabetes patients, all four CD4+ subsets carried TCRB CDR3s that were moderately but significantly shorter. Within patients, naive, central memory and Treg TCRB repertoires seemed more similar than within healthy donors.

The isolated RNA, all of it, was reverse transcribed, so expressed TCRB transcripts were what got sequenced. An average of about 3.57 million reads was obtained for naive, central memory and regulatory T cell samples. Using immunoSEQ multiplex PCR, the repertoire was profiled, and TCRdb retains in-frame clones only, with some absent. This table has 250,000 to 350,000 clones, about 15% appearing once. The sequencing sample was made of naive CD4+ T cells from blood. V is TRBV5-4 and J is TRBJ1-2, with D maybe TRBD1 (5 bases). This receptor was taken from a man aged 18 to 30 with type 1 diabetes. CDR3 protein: CASSLAQGGGYTF. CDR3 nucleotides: TGTGCCAGCAGCTTGGCCCAGGGAGGCGGCTACACCTTC. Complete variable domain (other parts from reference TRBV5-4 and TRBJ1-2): ETGVTQSPTHLIKTRGQQVTLRCSSQSGHNTVSWYQQALGQGPQFIFQYYREEENGRGNFPPRFSGLQFPNYSSELNVNALELDDSALYLCASSLAQGGGYTFGSGTRLTVV.